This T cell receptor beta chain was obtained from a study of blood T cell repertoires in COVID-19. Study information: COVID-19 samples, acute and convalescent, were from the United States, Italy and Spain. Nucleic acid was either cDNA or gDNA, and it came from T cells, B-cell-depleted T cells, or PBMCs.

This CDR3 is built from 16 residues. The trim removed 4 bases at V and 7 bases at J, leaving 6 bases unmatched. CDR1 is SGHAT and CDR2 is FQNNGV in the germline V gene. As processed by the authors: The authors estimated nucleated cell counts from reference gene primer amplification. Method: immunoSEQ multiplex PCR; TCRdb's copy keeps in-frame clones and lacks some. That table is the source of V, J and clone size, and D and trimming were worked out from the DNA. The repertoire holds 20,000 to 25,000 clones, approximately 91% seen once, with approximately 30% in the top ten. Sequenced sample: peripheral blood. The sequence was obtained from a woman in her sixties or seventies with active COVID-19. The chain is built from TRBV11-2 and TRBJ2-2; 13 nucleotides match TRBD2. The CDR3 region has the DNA TGTGCCAGCAGCTCCCCGGGACTAGCGGGGAGCGGGGAGCTGTTTTTT. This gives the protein CASSSPGLAGSGELFF.